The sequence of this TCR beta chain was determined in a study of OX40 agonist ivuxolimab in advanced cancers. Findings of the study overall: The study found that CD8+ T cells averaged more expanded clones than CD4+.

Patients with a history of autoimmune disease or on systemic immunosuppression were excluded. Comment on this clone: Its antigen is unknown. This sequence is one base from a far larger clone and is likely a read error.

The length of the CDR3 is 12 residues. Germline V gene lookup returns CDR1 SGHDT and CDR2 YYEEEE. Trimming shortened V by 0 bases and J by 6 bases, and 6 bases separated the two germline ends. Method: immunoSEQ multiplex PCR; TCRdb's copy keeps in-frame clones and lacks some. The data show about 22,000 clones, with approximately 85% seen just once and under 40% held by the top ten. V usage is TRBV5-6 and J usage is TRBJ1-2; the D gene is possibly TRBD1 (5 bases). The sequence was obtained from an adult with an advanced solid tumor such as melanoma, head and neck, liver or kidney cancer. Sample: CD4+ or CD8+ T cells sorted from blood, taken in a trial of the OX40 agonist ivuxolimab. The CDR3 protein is CASSLAGNGYTF. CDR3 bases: TGTGCCAGCAGCTTGGCAGGGAATGGCTACACCTTC.